The entry that follows covers one T cell receptor (beta chain) sequence. The protocol was immunoSEQ multiplex PCR, while the TCRdb copy is restricted to in-frame clones and leaves out a portion. This table has some 200,000 clones, 80% to 90% appearing once. These data belong to a study of blood T cell repertoires in COVID-19. Input material: peripheral blood. The origin of this receptor is a woman aged 80 or older with COVID-19, enrolled during active disease.

For the CDR3, the DNA is TGTGCCTCCTCACAAGATAACTATGGCTACACCTTC. It encodes CASSQDNYGYTF. J is TRBJ1-2 and V is TRBV30; D is ambiguous. In germline, CDR1 is GTSNPN, CDR2 SVGIG (reference sequence). The CDR3 is made up of 12 amino acids. The V and J ends lost 7 bases and 1 base respectively, with 10 bases between them.